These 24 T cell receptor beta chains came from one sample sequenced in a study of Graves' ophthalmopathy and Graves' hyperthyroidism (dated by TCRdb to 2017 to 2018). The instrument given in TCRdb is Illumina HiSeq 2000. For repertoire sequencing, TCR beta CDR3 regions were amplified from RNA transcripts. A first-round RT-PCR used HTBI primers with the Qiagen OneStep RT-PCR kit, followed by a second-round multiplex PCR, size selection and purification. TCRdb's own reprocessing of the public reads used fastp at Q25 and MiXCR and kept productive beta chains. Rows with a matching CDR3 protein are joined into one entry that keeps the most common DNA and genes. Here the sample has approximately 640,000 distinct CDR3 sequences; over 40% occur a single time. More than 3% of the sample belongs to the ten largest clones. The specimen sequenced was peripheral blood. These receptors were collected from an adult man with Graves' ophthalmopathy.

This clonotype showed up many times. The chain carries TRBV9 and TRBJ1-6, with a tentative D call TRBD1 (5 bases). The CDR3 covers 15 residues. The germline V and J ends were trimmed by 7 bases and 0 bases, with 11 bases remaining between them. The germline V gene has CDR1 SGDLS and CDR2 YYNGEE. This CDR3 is CASRRGSSYNSPLHF. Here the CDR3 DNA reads TGTGCCAGCCGTCGGGGCAGCTCCTATAATTCACCCCTCCACTTT.

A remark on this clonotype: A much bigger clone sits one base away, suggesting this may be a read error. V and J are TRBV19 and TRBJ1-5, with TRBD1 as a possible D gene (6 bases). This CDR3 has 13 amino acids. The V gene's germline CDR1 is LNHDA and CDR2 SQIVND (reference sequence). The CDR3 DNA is TGTGCCGGTAGGGACACGAGCAATCAGCCCCAGCATTTT. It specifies CAGRDTSNQPQHF.

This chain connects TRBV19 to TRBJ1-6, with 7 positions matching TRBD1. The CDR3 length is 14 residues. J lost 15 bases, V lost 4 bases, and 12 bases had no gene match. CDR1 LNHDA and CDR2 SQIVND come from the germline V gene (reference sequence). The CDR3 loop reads CASSRNRGASSLHF. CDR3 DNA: TGTGCCAGTAGTAGGAACAGGGGCGCTTCCAGCCTCCACTTT.

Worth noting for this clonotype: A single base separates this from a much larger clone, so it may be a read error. The CDR3 DNA reads as TGTGCCAGCAGCTCTAGCGGGACCTTCCAAGAGACCCAGCACTTC. This encodes CASSSSGTFQETQHF. The chain is built from TRBV19 and TRBJ2-5; 9 bases map to TRBD2. The germline gives CDR1 LNHDA, CDR2 SQIVND (reference sequence). This CDR3 comprises 15 residues. Full variable domain (rest looked up from reference TRBV19 and TRBJ2-5): DGGITQSPKYLFRKEGQNVTLSCEQNLNHDAMYWYRQDPGQGLRLIYYSQIVNDFQKGDIAEGYSVSREKKESFPLTVTSAQKNPTAFYLCASSSSGTFQETQHFGPGTRLLVL.

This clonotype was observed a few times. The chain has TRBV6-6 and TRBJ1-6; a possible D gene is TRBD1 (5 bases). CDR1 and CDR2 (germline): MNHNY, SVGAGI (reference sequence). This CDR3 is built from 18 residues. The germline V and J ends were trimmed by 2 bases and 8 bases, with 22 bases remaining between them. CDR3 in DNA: TGTGCCAGCAGTTACCTACTCAATTGGGGGAGTGATTATTCACCCCTCCACTTT. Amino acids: CASSYLLNWGSDYSPLHF.

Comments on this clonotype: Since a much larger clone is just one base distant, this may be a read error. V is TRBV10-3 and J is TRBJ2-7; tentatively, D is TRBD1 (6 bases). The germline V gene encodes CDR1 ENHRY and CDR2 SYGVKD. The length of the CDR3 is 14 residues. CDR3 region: CAISTYRDTGPIDF. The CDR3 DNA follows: TGTGCCATCAGTACCTACAGGGACACGGGCCCTATCGACTTC.

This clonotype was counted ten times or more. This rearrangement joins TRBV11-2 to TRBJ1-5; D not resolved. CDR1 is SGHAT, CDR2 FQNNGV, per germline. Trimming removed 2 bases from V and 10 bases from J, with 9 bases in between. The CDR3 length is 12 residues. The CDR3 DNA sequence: TGTGCCAGCAGCTTACTGGAGGGCCCCCAGCATTTT. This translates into CASSLLEGPQHF.

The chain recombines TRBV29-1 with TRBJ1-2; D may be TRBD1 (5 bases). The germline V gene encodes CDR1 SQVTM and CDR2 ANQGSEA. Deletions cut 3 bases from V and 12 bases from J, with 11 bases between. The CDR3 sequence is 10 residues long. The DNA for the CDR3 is TGCAGCGTTGAGGACAACGGAAACACCTTC. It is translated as CSVEDNGNTF.

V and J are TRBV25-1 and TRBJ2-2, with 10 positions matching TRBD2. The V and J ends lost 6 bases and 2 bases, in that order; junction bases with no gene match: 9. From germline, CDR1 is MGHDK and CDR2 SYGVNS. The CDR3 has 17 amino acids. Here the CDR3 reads CASSLPGLADNTGELFF. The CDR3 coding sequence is TGTGCCAGCAGCTTACCTGGACTAGCGGACAACACCGGGGAGCTGTTTTTT.

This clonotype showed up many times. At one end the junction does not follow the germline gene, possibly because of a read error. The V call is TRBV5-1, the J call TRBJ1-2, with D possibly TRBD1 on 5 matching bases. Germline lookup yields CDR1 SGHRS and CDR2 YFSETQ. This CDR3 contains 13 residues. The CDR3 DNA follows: TGTGCCAGCAGCTTGGGGGGATCGAGTGGCTACACCTTC. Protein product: CASSLGGSSGYTF.

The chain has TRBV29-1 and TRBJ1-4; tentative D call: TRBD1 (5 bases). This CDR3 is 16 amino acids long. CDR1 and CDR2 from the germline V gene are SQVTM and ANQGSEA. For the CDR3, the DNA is TGCATCGCGGGGGTCGGGGTTTGGCTGGCTAATGAAAAACTGTTTTTT. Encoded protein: CIAGVGVWLANEKLFF.

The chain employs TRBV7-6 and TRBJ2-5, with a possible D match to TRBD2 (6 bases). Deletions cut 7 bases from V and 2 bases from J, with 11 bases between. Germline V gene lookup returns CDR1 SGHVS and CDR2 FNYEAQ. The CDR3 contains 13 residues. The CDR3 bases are TGTGCCAGCACTGTAGGGAGGCAAGAGACCCAGTACTTC. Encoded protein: CASTVGRQETQYF.

The CDR3 nucleotides are TGCGCCAGCAGCCACGCTTACTCGACAGAGAATCAGCCCCAGCATTTT. Its protein product is CASSHAYSTENQPQHF. V usage is TRBV4-1 and J usage is TRBJ1-5; weak D call: TRBD1 (5 bases). The CDR3 has 16 residues. V dropped 3 bases and J dropped 4 bases, with 16 bases sitting between them. Germline V gene sequence: CDR1 MGHRA, CDR2 YSYEKL.

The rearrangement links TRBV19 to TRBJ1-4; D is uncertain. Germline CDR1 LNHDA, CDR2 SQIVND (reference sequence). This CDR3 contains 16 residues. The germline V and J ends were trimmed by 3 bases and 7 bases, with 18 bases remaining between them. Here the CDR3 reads CASSITGGSTGEKLFF. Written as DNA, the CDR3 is TGTGCCAGTAGTATTACGGGAGGCTCAACGGGTGAAAAACTGTTTTTT.

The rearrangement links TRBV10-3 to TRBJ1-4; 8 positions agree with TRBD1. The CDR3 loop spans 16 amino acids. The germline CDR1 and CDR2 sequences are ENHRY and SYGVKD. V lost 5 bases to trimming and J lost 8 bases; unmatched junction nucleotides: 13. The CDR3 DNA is TGTGCCATCAGTTACTCATCGCAGGGGGCAGGGGAAAAACTGTTTTTT. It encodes CAISYSSQGAGEKLFF.

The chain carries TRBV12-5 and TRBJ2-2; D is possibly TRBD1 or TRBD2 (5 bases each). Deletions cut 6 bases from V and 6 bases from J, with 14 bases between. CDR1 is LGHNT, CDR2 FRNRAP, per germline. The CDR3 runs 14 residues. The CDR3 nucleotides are TGTGCTAGTGGGGGACGGAGAGCCGCCGGGGAGCTGTTTTTT. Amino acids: CASGGRRAAGELFF.

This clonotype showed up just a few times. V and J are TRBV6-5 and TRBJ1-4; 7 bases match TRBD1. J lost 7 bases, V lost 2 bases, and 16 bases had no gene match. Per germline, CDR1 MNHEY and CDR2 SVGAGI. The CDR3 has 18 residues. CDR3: CASSYTAPYTGDGEKLFF. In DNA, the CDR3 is TGTGCCAGCAGTTACACCGCACCCTACACAGGGGACGGTGAAAAACTGTTTTTT.

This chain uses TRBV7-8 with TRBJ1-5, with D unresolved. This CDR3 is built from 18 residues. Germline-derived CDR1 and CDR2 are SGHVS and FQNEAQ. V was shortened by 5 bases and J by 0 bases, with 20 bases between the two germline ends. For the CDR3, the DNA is TGTGCCAGCAGCCCCTACCCCAGGAACTCCAATAGCAATCAGCCCCAGCATTTT. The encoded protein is CASSPYPRNSNSNQPQHF. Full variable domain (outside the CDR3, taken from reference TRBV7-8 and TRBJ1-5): GAGVSQSPRYKVAKRGQDVALRCDPISGHVSLFWYQQALGQGPEFLTYFQNEAQLDKSGLPSDRFFAERPEGSVSTLKIQRTQQEDSAVYLCASSPYPRNSNSNQPQHFGDGTRLSIL.

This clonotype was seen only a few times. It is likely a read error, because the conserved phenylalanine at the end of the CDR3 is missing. CDR3 residues: CASSNEPKLGEQYL. CDR3 bases: TGTGCCAGCAGCAATGAACCCAAATTGGGCGAGCAGTACCTC. The J gene is TRBJ2-7, the V gene TRBV5-8; D call uncertain. The CDR3 contains 14 residues. From germline, CDR1 is SGHTS and CDR2 YDEGEE. Between the trimmed V and J ends, which lost 4 bases and 6 bases, there was a span of 17 bases.

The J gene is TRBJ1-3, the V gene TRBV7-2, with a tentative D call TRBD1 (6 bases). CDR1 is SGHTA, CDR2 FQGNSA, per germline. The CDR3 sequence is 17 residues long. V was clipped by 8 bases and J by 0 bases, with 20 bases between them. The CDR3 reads CASSLTDQGHSGNTIYF. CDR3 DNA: TGTGCCAGCTCGCTCACAGACCAGGGGCACTCTGGAAACACCATATATTTT.

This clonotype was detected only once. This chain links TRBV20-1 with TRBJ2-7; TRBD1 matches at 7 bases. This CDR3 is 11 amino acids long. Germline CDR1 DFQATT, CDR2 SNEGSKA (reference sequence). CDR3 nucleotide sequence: TGCAGCGGGACAGTAGTCTACGAGCAGTACTTC. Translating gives CSGTVVYEQYF.

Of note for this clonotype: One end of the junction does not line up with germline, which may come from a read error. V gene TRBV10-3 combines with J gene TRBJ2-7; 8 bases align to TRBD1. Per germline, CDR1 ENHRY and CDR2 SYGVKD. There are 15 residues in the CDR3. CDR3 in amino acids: CASSYSRGHLYEQYF. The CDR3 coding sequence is TGTGCCAGCAGTTATAGCAGGGGGCATCTCTACGAGCAGTACTTC.

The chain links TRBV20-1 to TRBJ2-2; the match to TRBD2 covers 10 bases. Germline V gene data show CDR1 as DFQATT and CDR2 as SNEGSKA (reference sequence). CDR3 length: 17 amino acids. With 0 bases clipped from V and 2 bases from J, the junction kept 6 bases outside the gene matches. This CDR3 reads CSARDFVAGGNTGELFF. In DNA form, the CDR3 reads TGCAGTGCTAGAGATTTTGTAGCGGGGGGTAACACCGGGGAGCTGTTTTTT.

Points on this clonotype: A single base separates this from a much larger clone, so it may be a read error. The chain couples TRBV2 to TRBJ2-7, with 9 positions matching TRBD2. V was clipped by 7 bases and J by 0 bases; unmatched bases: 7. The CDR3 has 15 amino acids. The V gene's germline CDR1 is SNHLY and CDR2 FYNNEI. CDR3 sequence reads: CASNQTSGFSYEQYF. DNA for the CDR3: TGTGCCAGCAACCAGACTAGCGGATTCTCCTACGAGCAGTACTTC.